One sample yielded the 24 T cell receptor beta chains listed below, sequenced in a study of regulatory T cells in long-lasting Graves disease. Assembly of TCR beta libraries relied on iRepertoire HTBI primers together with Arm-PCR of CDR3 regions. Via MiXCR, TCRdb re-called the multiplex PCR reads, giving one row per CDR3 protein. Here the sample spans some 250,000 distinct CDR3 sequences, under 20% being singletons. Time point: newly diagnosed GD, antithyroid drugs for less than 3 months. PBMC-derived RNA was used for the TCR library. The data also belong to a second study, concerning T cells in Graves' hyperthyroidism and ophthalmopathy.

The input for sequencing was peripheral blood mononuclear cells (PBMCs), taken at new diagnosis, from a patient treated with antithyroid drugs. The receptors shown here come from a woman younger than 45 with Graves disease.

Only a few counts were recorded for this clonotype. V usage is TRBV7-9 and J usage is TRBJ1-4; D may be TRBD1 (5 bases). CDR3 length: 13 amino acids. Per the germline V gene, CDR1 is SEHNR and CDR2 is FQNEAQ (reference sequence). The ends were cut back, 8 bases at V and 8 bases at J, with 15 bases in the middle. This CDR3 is CASRPGRGEKLFF. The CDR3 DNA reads TGTGCCAGCCGCCCTGGGAGGGGCGAAAAACTGTTTTTT.

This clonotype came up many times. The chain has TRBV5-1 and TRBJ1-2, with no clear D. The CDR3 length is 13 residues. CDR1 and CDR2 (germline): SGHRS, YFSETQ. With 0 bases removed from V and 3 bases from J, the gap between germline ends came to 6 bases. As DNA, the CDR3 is TGCGCCAGCAGCTTGGATGCCTACTATGGCTACACCTTC. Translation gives CASSLDAYYGYTF.

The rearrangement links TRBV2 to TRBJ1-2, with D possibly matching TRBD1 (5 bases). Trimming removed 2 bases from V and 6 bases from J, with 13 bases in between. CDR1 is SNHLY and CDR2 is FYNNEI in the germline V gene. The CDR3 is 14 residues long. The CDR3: CASSEFQDNHGYTF. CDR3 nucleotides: TGTGCCAGCAGTGAATTTCAGGACAACCATGGCTACACCTTC.

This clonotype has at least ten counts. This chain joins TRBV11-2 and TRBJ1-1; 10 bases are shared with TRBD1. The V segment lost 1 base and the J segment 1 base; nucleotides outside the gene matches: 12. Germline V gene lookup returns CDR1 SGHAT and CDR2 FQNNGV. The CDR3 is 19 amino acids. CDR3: CASSLGVWGQGFRNTEAFF. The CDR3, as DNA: TGTGCCAGCAGCTTAGGCGTTTGGGGACAGGGGTTCAGGAACACTGAAGCTTTCTTT.

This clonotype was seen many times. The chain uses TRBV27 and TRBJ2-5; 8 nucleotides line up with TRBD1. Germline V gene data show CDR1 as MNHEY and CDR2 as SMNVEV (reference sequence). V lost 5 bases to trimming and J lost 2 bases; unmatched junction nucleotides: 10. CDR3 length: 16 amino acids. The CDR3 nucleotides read TGTGCCAGCAGTCCCGAATTGTACAGGGGGCAAGAGACCCAGTACTTC. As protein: CASSPELYRGQETQYF.

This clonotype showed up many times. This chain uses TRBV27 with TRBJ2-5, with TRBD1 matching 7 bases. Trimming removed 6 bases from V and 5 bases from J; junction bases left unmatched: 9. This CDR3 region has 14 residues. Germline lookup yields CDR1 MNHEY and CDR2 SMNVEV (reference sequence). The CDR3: CASRTGALRETQYF. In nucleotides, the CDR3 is TGTGCCAGCAGAACAGGGGCCCTAAGGGAGACCCAGTACTTC.

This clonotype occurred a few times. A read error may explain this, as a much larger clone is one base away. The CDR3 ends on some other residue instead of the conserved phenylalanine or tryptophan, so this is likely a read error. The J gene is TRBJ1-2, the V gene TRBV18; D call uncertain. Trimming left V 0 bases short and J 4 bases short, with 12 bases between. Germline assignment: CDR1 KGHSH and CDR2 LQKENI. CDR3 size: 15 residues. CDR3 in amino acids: CASSPPQARGYGYTS. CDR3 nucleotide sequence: TGTGCCAGCTCACCACCTCAGGCAAGAGGCTATGGCTACACCTCC.

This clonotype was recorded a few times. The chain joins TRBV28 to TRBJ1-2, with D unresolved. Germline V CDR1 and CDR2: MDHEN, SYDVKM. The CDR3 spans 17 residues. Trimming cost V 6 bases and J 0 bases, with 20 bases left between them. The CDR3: CASSLAPGDPANYGYTF. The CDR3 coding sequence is TGTGCCAGCAGCTTGGCACCAGGCGACCCCGCTAACTATGGCTACACCTTC.

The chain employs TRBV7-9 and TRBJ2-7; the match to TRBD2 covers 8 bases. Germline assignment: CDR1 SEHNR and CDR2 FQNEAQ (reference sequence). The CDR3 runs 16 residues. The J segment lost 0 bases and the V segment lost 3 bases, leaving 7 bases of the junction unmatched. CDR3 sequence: CASSLATSVYSYEQYF. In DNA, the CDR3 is TGTGCCAGCAGCTTGGCGACTAGCGTCTACTCCTACGAGCAGTACTTC.

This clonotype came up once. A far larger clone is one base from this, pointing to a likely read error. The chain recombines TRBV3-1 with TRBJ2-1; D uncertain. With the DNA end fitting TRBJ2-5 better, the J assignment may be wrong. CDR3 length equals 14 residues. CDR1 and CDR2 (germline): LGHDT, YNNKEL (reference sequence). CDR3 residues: CAGSLRPGQETQYF. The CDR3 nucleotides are TGTGCCGGCAGCCTCCGCCCCGGTCAAGAGACCCAGTACTTC.

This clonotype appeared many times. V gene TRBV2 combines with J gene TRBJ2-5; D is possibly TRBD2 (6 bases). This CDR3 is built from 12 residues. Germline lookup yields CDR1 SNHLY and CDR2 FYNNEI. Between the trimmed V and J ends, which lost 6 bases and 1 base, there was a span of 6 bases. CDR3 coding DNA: TGTGCCAGCAGGCGGGGCCAAGAGACCCAGTACTTC. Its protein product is CASRRGQETQYF.

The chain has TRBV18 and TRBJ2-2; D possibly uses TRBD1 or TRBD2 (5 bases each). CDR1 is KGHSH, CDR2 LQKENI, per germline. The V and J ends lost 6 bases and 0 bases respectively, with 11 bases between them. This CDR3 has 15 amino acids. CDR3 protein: CASSPGTTNTGELFF. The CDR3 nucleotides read TGTGCCAGCTCCCCCGGGACGACGAACACCGGGGAGCTGTTTTTT.

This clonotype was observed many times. CDR3 amino acids: CASSTREDRVETQYF. In nucleotides, the CDR3 is TGTGCCAGCAGTACAAGGGAGGACAGGGTTGAGACCCAGTACTTC. The rearrangement uses TRBV14 and TRBJ2-5, with 8 bases that match TRBD1. In germline, CDR1 is SGHDN, CDR2 FVKESK. The junction had 11 bases not matched to a gene; V was cut back by 6 bases and J by 5 bases. The CDR3 sequence is 15 residues long.

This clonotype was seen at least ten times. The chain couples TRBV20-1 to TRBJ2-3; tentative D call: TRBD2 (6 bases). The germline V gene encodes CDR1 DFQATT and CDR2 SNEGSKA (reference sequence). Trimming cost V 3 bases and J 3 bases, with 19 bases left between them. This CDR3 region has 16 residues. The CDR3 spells CSASSPASAGTDTQYF. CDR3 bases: TGCAGTGCTAGTTCCCCGGCTAGCGCGGGTACAGATACGCAGTATTTT.

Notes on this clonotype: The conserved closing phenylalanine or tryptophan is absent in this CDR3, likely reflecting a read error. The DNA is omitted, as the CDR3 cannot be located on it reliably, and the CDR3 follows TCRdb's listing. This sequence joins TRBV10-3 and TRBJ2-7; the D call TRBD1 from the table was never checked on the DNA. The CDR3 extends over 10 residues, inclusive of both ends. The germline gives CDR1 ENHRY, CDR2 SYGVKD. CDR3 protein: CAISELSYNR.

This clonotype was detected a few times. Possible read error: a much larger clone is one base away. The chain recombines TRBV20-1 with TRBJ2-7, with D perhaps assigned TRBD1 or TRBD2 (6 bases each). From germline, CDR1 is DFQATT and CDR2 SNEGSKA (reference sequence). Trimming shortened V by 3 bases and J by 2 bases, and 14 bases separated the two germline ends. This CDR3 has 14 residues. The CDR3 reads CSASLEGTTYEQYF. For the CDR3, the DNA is TGCAGTGCTAGTCTGGAGGGGACAACCTACGAGCAGTACTTC.

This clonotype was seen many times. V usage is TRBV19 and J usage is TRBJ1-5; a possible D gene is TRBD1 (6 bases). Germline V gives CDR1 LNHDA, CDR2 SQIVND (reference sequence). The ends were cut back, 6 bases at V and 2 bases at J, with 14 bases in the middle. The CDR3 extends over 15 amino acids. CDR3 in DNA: TGTGCCAGTAGCCAACAGGGAATACGCAATCAGCCCCAGCATTTT. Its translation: CASSQQGIRNQPQHF.

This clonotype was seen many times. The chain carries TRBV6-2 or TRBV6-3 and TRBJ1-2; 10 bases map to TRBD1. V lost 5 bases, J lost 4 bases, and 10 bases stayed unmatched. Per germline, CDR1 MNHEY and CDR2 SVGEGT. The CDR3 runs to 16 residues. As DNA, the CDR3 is TGTGCCAGCAGTGAAATCGACAGGGGGCGGATCTATGGCTACACCTTC. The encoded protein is CASSEIDRGRIYGYTF.

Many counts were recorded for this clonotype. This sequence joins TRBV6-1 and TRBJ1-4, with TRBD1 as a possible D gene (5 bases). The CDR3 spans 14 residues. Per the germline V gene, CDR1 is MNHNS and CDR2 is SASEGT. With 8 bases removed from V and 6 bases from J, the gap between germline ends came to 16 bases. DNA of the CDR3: TGTGCCAGCGGTCAGGAGGGAGGGGATGAAAAACTGTTTTTT. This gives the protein CASGQEGGDEKLFF.

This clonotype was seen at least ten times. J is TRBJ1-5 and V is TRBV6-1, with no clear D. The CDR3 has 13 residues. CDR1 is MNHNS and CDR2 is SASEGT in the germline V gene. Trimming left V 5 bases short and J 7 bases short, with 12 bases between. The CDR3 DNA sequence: TGTGCCAGCAGTCTTAAGAATGGACAGCCCCAGCATTTT. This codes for CASSLKNGQPQHF.

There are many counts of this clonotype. Written as DNA, the CDR3 is TGCAGTGCCATCGACCAAACCGGGGAAAAACTGTTTTTT. Translated: CSAIDQTGEKLFF. V usage is TRBV20-1 and J usage is TRBJ1-4; D not certain. The CDR3 totals 13 residues. Between the trimmed V and J ends, which lost 6 bases and 8 bases, there was a span of 16 bases. Germline CDR1 is DFQATT and CDR2 is SNEGSKA (reference sequence).

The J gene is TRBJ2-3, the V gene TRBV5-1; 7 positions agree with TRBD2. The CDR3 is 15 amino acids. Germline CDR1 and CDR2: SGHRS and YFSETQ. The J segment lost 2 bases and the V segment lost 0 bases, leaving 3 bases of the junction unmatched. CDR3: CASSLVGRATDTQYF. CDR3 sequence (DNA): TGCGCCAGCAGCTTGGTGGGGAGGGCCACAGATACGCAGTATTTT.

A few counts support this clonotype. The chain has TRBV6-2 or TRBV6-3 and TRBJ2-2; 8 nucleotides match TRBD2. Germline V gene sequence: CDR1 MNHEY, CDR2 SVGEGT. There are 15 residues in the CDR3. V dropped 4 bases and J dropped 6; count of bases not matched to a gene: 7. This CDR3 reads CASSLVGGGSGELFF. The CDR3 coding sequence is TGTGCCAGCAGTTTAGTGGGCGGGGGGTCCGGGGAGCTGTTTTTT.

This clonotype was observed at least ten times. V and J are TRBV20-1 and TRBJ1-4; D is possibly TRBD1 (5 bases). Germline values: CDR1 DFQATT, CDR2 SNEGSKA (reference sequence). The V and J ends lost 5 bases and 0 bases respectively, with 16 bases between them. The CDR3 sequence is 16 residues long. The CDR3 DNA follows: TGCAGTGCTCGGCCAGGGTCGGGAGCAACTAATGAAAAACTGTTTTTT. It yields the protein CSARPGSGATNEKLFF.